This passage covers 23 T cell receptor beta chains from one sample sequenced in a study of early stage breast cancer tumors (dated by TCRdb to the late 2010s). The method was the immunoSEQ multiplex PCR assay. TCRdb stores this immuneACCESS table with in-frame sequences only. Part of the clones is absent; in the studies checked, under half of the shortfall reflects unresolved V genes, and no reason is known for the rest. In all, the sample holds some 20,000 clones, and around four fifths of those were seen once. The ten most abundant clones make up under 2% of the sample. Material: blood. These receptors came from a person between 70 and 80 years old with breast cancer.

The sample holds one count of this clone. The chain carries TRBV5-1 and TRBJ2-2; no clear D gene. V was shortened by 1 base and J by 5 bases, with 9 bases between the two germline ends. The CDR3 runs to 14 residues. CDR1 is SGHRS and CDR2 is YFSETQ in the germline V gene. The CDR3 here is CASSLPGSTGELFF. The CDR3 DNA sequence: TGCGCCAGCAGCTTGCCGGGTTCGACCGGGGAGCTGTTTTTT.

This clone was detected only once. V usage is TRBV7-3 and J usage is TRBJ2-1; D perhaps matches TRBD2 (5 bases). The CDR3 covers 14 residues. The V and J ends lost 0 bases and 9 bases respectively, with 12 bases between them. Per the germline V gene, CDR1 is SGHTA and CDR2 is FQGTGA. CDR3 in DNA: TGTGCCAGCAGCTTAACTGCGAGGGCAAGTGAGCAGTTCTTC. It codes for CASSLTARASEQFF. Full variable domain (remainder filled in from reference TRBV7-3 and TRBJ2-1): GAGVSQTPSNKVTEKGKYVELRCDPISGHTALYWYRQSLGQGPEFLIYFQGTGAADDSGLPNDRFFAVRPEGSVSTLKIQRTERGDSAVYLCASSLTARASEQFFGPGTRLTVL.

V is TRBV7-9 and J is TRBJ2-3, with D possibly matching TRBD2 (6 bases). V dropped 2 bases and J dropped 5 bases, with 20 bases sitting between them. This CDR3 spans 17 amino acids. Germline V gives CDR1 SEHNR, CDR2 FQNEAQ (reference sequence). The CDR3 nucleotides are TGTGCCAGCAGCTTATTCGGCGGGGCCCAGCTTGGAGATACGCAGTATTTT. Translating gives CASSLFGGAQLGDTQYF.

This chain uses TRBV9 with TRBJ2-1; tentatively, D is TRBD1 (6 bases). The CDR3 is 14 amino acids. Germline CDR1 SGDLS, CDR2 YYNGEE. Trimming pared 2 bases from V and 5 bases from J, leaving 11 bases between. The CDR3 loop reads CASSVRQENNEQFF. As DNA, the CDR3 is TGTGCCAGCAGCGTTCGACAGGAAAACAATGAGCAGTTCTTC.

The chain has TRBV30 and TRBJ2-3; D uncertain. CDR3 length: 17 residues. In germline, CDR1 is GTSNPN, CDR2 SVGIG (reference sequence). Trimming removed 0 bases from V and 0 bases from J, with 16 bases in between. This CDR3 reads CAWSVMGPWQSTDTQYF. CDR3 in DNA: TGTGCCTGGAGTGTAATGGGCCCCTGGCAGAGCACAGATACGCAGTATTTT.

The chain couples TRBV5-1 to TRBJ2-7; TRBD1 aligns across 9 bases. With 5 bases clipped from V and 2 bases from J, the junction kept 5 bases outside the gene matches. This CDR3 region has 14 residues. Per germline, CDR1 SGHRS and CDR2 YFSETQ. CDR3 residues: CASRAGTGTYEQYF. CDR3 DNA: TGCGCCAGCAGGGCCGGGACAGGGACCTACGAGCAGTACTTC.

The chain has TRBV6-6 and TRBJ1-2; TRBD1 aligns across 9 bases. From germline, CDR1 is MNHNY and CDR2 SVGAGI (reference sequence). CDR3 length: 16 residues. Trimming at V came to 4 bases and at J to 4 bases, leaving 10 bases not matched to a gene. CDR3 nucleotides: TGTGCCAGCAGTTTTTACACAGGGGGCGCTGGCTATGGCTACACCTTC. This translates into CASSFYTGGAGYGYTF.

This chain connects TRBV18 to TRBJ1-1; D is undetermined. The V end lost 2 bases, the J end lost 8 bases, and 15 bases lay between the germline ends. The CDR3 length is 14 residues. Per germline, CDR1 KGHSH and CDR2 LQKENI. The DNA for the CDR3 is TGTGCCAGCTCACCATTAGACATGTACAACGAAGCTTTCTTT. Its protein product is CASSPLDMYNEAFF.

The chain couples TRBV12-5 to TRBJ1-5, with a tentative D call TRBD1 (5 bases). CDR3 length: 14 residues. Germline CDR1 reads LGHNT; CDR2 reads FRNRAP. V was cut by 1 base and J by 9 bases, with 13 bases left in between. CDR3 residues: CASGLAGPQGPQHF. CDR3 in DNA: TGTGCTAGTGGTTTGGCAGGGCCCCAAGGGCCCCAGCATTTT. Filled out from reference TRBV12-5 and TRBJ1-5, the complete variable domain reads DARVTQTPRHKVTEMGQEVTMRCQPILGHNTVFWYRQTMMQGLELLAYFRNRAPLDDSGMPKDRFSAEMPDATLATLKIQPSEPRDSAVYFCASGLAGPQGPQHFGDGTRLSIL.

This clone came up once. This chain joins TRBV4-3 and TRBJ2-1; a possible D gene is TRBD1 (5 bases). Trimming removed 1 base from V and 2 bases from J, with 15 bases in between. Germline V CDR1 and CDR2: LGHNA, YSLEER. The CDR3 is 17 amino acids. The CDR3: CASSQGVGLRTYNEQFF. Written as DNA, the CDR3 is TGCGCCAGCAGCCAAGGGGTGGGGCTCCGGACCTACAATGAGCAGTTCTTC.

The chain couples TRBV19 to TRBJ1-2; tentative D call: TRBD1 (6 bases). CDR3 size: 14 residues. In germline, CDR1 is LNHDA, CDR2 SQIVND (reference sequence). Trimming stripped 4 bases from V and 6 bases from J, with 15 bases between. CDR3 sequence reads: CASSTLDRYDGYTF. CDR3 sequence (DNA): TGTGCCAGTAGTACCCTTGACAGGTATGATGGCTACACCTTC. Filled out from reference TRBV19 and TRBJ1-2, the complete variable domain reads DGGITQSPKYLFRKEGQNVTLSCEQNLNHDAMYWYRQDPGQGLRLIYYSQIVNDFQKGDIAEGYSVSREKKESFPLTVTSAQKNPTAFYLCASSTLDRYDGYTFGSGTRLTVV.

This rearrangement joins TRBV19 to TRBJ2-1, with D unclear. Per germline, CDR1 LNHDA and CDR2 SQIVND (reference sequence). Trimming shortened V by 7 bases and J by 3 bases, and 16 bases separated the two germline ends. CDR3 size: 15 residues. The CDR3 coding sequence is TGTGCCAGTACCTCAACTCGCGGCCTCTACAATGAGCAGTTCTTC. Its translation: CASTSTRGLYNEQFF.

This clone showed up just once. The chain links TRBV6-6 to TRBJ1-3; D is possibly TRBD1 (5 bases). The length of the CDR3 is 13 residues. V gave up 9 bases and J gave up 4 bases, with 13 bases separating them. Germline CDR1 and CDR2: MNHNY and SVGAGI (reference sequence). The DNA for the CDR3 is TGTGCCAGTAGGGGTTTCTCAGGAAACACCATATATTTT. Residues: CASRGFSGNTIYF.

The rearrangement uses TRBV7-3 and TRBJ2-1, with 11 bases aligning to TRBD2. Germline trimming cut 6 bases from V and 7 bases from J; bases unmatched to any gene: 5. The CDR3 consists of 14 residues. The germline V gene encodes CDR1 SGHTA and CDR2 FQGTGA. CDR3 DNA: TGTGCCAGCAGTCCGGCTAGCGGGGGGAATGAGCAGTTCTTC. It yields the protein CASSPASGGNEQFF.

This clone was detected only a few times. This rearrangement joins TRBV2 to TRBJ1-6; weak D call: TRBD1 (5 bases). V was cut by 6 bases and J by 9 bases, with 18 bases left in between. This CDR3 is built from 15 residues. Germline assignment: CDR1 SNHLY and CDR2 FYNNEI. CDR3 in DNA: TGTGCCAGCAGCGCAAGAGGCGGCAGGGTTTCACCCCTCCACTTT. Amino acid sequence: CASSARGGRVSPLHF.

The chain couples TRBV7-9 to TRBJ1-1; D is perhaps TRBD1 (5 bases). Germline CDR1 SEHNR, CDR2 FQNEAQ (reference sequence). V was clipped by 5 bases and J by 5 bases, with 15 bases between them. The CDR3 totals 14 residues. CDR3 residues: CASSLRDGGTEAFF. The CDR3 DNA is TGTGCCAGCAGCCTTAGAGATGGGGGGACTGAAGCTTTCTTT.

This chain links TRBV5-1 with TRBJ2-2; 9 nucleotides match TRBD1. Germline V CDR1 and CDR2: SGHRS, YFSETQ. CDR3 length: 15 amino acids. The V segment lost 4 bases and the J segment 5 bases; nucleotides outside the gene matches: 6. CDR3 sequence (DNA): TGCGCCAGCAGCACCGGGACAGGGCAAACCGGGGAGCTGTTTTTT. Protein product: CASSTGTGQTGELFF.

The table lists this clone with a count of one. The CDR3 region is CASREQRLSNQPQHF. CDR3 DNA: TGTGCCAGCAGAGAACAGAGACTTAGCAATCAGCCCCAGCATTTT. The chain joins TRBV6-1 to TRBJ1-5; unclear D gene. V was pared by 6 bases and J by 0 bases, with 12 bases between. Germline CDR1 is MNHNS and CDR2 is SASEGT. The length of the CDR3 is 15 residues.

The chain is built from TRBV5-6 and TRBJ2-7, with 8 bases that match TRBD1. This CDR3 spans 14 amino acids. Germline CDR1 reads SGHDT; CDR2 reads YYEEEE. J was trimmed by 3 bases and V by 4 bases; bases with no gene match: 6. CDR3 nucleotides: TGTGCCAGCAGCCCAGGGACAGGCCACTACGAGCAGTACTTC. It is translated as CASSPGTGHYEQYF.

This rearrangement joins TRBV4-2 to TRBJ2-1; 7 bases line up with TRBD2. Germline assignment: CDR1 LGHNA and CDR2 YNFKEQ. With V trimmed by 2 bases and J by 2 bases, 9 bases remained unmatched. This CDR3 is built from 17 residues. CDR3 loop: CASSQRAGLGTYNEQFF. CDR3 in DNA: TGTGCCAGCAGCCAACGAGCGGGGCTAGGCACCTACAATGAGCAGTTCTTC.

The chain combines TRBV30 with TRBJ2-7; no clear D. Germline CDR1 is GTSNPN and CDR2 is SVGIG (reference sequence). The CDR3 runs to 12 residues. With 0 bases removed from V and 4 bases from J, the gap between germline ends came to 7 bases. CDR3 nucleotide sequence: TGTGCCTGGAGTGTAAGCATTTACGAGCAGTACTTC. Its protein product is CAWSVSIYEQYF.

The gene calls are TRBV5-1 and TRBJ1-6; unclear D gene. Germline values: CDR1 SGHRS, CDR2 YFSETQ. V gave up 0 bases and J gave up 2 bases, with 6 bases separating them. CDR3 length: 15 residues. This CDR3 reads CASSLVAAYNSPLHF. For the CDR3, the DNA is TGCGCCAGCAGCTTGGTGGCAGCCTATAATTCACCCCTCCACTTT.

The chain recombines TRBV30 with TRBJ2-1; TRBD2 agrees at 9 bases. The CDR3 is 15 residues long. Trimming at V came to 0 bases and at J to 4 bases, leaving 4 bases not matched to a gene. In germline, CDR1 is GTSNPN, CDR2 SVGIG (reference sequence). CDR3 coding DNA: TGTGCCTGGAGTGTGGTCGCGGGGGGGTACAATGAGCAGTTCTTC. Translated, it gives CAWSVVAGGYNEQFF.